Each of the 6 T cell receptor beta chains below was sequenced from the same sample in a study of vaccination effects on CD4 cells after COVID-19. Sequenced by immunoSEQ multiplex PCR; TCRdb stores in-frame clones only, minus some. Here the sample spans 25,000 to 30,000 clones, about 69% being singletons. The antigens these receptors bind are not known. Expansion with viral peptide pools was applied to antigen-specific CD4+ T cells by the ViraFEST assay prior to sequencing. Isolation of CD4+ T cells took place after ten to eleven days of culture. Participants received two doses of either the BNT162b2 or mRNA-1273 vaccine. This specimen consisted of CD4+ T cells from PBMCs cultured with HCoV-NL63 spike peptides, obtained after COVID-19 vaccination. Receptors were obtained from a human donor who received a COVID-19 vaccine.

The V gene is TRBV27, the J gene TRBJ2-7; D is perhaps TRBD2 (5 bases). This CDR3 spans 14 amino acids. The V end lost 5 bases, the J end lost 4 bases, and 15 bases lay between the germline ends. CDR1 and CDR2 (germline): MNHEY, SMNVEV (reference sequence). The CDR3 sequence: CASSVAGPSYEQYF. The CDR3 DNA reads TGTGCCAGCAGTGTCGCGGGTCCGTCATACGAGCAGTACTTC.

The chain couples TRBV18 to TRBJ1-5, with unresolved D. The length of the CDR3 is 14 residues. Germline CDR1 is KGHSH and CDR2 is LQKENI. Trimming cost V 2 bases and J 5 bases, with 10 bases left between them. Here the CDR3 reads CASSPNSLYQPQHF. The CDR3 DNA sequence: TGTGCCAGCTCACCAAACAGCCTCTATCAGCCCCAGCATTTT.

This clone has only one observation. The chain joins TRBV5-1 to TRBJ2-3; a weak D match, TRBD2 (6 bases). The CDR3 consists of 15 residues. Germline V lookup: CDR1 SGHRS, CDR2 YFSETQ. V was clipped by 0 bases and J by 5 bases, with 13 bases between them. Written as DNA, the CDR3 is TGCGCCAGCAGCTTGGACGGGGGAATGCTAGATACGCAGTATTTT. Translating it yields CASSLDGGMLDTQYF.

The J gene is TRBJ2-3, the V gene TRBV5-1, with D possibly being TRBD2 (5 bases). The CDR3 is 15 residues long. V was cut by 0 bases and J by 2 bases, with 10 bases left in between. Germline V gene sequence: CDR1 SGHRS, CDR2 YFSETQ. The CDR3 region has the DNA TGCGCCAGCAGCTTGGCGGGGAAACTCACAGATACGCAGTATTTT. It codes for CASSLAGKLTDTQYF.

V usage is TRBV25-1 and J usage is TRBJ1-1, with 7 bases lining up with TRBD1. Germline V gene lookup returns CDR1 MGHDK and CDR2 SYGVNS. CDR3 length: 14 residues. Trimming at V came to 6 bases and at J to 0 bases, leaving 4 bases not matched to a gene. The DNA for the CDR3 is TGTGCCAGCAGCGGGGACAGACTGAACACTGAAGCTTTCTTT. It translates to CASSGDRLNTEAFF.

V gene TRBV7-6 combines with J gene TRBJ2-1; 7 nucleotides line up with TRBD2. The CDR3 extends over 15 amino acids. Trimming removed 1 base from V and 4 bases from J; junction bases left unmatched: 4. Per the germline V gene, CDR1 is SGHVS and CDR2 is FNYEAQ. CDR3 sequence (DNA): TGTGCCAGCAGCTTAGGGGGGACTAAATACAATGAGCAGTTCTTC. The encoded protein is CASSLGGTKYNEQFF.